Described below is a single T cell receptor beta chain sequence and its context. This sample was included in a study of T cells in Graves' hyperthyroidism and ophthalmopathy. The germline gives CDR1 LGHNA, CDR2 YSLEER. Trimming removed 1 base at V and 2 bases at J, with 21 bases between. This CDR3 contains 18 residues. Not enrolled were patients with uncontrolled infection, other autoimmune disease, pregnancy or lactation. The CDR3 regions of TCR beta were amplified from RNA transcripts. The HTBI primer set served for first-round RT-PCR of the TCR CDR3. MiXCR, applied by TCRdb to the multiplex PCR reads, yields one record per CDR3 protein. The sample lists fewer than 900,000 distinct CDR3 sequences, roughly 17% occurring once.

This clonotype was sampled from a man between 18 and 35 years old with Graves' hyperthyroidism. The sequencing sample was made of blood. The rearrangement joins TRBV4-3 to TRBJ2-7; D possibly corresponds to TRBD1 (5 bases). CDR3 amino acids: CASSQGDQGATGTYEQYF. The CDR3, as DNA: TGCGCCAGCAGCCAAGGTGATCAAGGGGCCACCGGAACCTACGAGCAGTACTTC.